The clone carrying this TCR beta chain has just a few counts. The target antigen is unknown. V shed 6 bases, J shed 9 bases, and the junction held 8 bases outside the gene matches. CDR3 length: 14 amino acids. These data originate in a study of response to subunit inactivated influenza vaccine. Study-level points and caveats: That few new T cells are recruited by each seasonal influenza vaccination was the authors' suggestion.

TCRdb called the RT-PCR reads again in MiXCR, with one record for every CDR3 protein. The table has about 800,000 distinct CDR3 sequences, 21% seen once. The rearrangement links TRBV12-3 or TRBV12-4 to TRBJ2-1; 10 bases align to TRBD1. The TCR comes from a man aged 50-60 years who received an inactivated influenza vaccine. Here the sequenced sample was PBMCs from blood, taken 4 to 6 days after vaccination. This CDR3 is CASREKDRGGEQFF. The DNA of the CDR3 is TGTGCCAGCAGAGAGAAGGACAGGGGGGGTGAGCAGTTCTTC.